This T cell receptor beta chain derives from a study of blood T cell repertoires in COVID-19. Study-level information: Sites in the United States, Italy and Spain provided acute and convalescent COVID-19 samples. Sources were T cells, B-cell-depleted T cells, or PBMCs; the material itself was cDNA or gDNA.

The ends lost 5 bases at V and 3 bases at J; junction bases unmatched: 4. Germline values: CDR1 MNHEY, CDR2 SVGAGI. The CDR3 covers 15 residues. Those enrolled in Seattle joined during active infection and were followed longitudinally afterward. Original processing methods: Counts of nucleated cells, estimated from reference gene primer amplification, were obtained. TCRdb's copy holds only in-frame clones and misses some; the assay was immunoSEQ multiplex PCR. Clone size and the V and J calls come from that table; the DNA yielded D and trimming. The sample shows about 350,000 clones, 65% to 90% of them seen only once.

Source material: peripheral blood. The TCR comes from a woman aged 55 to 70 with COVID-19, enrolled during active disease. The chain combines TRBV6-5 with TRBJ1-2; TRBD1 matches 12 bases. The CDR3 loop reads CASSRDRGRDYGYTF. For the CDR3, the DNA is TGTGCCAGCAGTCGGGACAGGGGGCGGGACTATGGCTACACCTTC.